The 8 T cell receptor beta chains listed next were all sequenced from one sample in a study of CD8+CD57+ T cells in acquired aplastic anemia. Genomic DNA acted as the template from which TCR beta VDJ combination and CDR3 sequence profiling were carried out. TCRdb analysed the reads with MiXCR anew, one entry per CDR3 protein. The sample comprises some 210,000 distinct CDR3 sequences, roughly 55% of which are singletons, and 29% rests with the top ten. The sequenced sample was sorted CD4+, CD8+, or CD8+CD57+ T cells (not recorded which) from PBMCs. The receptors shown here come from a human donor in good health.

The chain has TRBV10-2 and TRBJ2-7; TRBD1 aligns across 9 bases. The CDR3 is made up of 14 amino acids. Trimming cost V 8 bases and J 3 bases; bases outside gene matches: 8. CDR1 is WSHSY and CDR2 is SAAADI in the germline V gene. The CDR3 coding sequence is TGCGCCAGCGGTGCCTCGGACAGGGGCTACGAGCAGTACTTC. Its protein is CASGASDRGYEQYF.

This clonotype was counted only a few times. The gene calls are TRBV7-9 and TRBJ2-5, with 7 bases that match TRBD1. The CDR3 is 15 amino acids. Germline V gene sequence: CDR1 SEHNR, CDR2 FQNEAQ (reference sequence). Trimming cost V 5 bases and J 2 bases; bases outside gene matches: 8. The CDR3 coding sequence is TGTGCCAGCAGCCTAGTATGGGACAGTCAAGAGACCCAGTACTTC. This translates into CASSLVWDSQETQYF. The full variable domain, with the rest looked up from reference TRBV7-9 and TRBJ2-5, is DTGVSQNPRHKITKRGQNVTFRCDPISEHNRLYWYRQTLGQGPEFLTYFQNEAQLEKSRLLSDRFSAERPKGSFSTLEIQRTEQGDSAMYLCASSLVWDSQETQYFGPGTRLLVL.

The CDR3 sequence is CASSLGRGWGYEQYF. In DNA, the CDR3 is TGTGCCAGCAGCTTGGGGCGGGGCTGGGGCTACGAGCAGTACTTC. The chain links TRBV7-8 to TRBJ2-7; tentative D call: TRBD2 (6 bases). Trimming removed 3 bases from V and 3 bases from J, with 15 bases in between. The length of the CDR3 is 15 residues. CDR1 is SGHVS, CDR2 FQNEAQ, per germline.

As for this clonotype: The germline gene is not matched at one end of the junction; a read error may be the cause. The chain has TRBV20-1 and TRBJ2-7; D uncertain. In germline, CDR1 is DFQATT, CDR2 SNEGSKA (reference sequence). The CDR3 totals 13 residues. The CDR3 reads CGARSDGSYEQYF. The CDR3 coding sequence is TGCGGTGCTCGTTCGGACGGATCCTACGAGCAGTACTTC.

J is TRBJ1-5 and V is TRBV20-1, with D perhaps TRBD1 (5 bases). Germline lookup yields CDR1 DFQATT and CDR2 SNEGSKA (reference sequence). Deletions cut 4 bases from V and 6 bases from J, with 22 bases between. The CDR3 has 16 residues. CDR3 bases: TGCAGTGCTAAGGGGCCTCGGCGGGGGGATAGTCAGCCCCAGCATTTT. Translated: CSAKGPRRGDSQPQHF.

The chain couples TRBV24-1 to TRBJ2-3; D gene unclear. The V end lost 0 bases, the J end lost 4 bases, and 10 bases lay between the germline ends. Germline V gives CDR1 KGHDR, CDR2 SFDVKD. This CDR3 has 15 amino acids. The CDR3 sequence is CATSDLDNWADTQYF. CDR3 nucleotides: TGTGCCACCAGTGATTTGGATAACTGGGCAGATACGCAGTATTTT.

Ten or more counts support this clonotype. The V call is TRBV12-3 or TRBV12-4, the J call TRBJ1-4; possibly TRBD1 for D (5 bases). CDR3 size: 14 residues. Trimming pared 5 bases from V and 0 bases from J, leaving 7 bases between. The CDR3 bases are TGTGCCAGCAGTCAGGGAGCAACTAATGAAAAACTGTTTTTT. It yields the protein CASSQGATNEKLFF.

A note on this clonotype: One end of the junction does not line up with germline, which may come from a read error. The chain is built from TRBV29-1 and TRBJ2-2, with 7 bases matching TRBD1. Germline V gene data show CDR1 as SQVTM and CDR2 as ANQGSEA. The CDR3 covers 11 residues. Here the CDR3 DNA reads TGCAGCACCAGACAGGGTGGGGAGCTGTTCTTT. This sequence encodes CSTRQGGELFF.